What follows are 30 T cell receptor beta chains derived from one specimen sequenced in a study of T-cell reconstitution after alpha-beta-depleted transplantation in children listed by TCRdb under 2016. Receptor amplification or capture employed PCR. The reads were generated on an Illumina HiSeq 2500. To normalize quantification of the TCRbeta repertoire, the TCR libraries were built with molecular barcoding that relied on unique molecular identifiers. TCRdb reprocessed the public reads (quality trimming at Q25 with fastp, clone calling with MiXCR) and kept in-frame beta chains. A single entry per CDR3 protein holds the most common genes and DNA from its merged rows. This sample has roughly 180,000 distinct CDR3 sequences in its table, and about 14% of those were observed once. The biggest ten clones account for over 10% of the sample. The starting material was PBMCs from the stem cell graft donor, obtained from the stem cell graft. Source of these receptors: a human donor who donated a stem cell graft to a child with acute lymphoblastic leukemia.

This clonotype was counted many times. The V and J genes are TRBV29-1 and TRBJ2-5, with D possibly TRBD2 on 5 matching bases. CDR3 size: 11 residues. Germline values: CDR1 SQVTM, CDR2 ANQGSEA. Between the trimmed V and J ends, which lost 4 bases and 2 bases, there was a span of 5 bases. CDR3: CSVGGQETQYF. In DNA form, the CDR3 reads TGCAGCGTTGGAGGGCAAGAGACCCAGTACTTC.

The chain links TRBV10-3 to TRBJ1-5; D is ambiguous. CDR1 is ENHRY, CDR2 SYGVKD, per germline. The ends were cut back, 5 bases at V and 5 bases at J, with 7 bases in the middle. This CDR3 has 12 amino acids. The DNA for the CDR3 is TGTGCCATCAGTTCCGATCATCAGCCCCAGCATTTT. Amino acids: CAISSDHQPQHF.

The table lists this clonotype with many counts. CDR3 sequence reads: CASSLEGSEGNEQFF. The CDR3 region has the DNA TGCGCCAGCAGCTTGGAGGGCTCGGAGGGCAATGAGCAGTTCTTC. The chain combines TRBV5-1 with TRBJ2-1; weak D call: TRBD2 (6 bases). V was clipped by 0 bases and J by 6 bases, with 13 bases between them. This CDR3 contains 15 residues. Germline V CDR1 and CDR2: SGHRS, YFSETQ.

This clonotype was picked up many times. The J gene is TRBJ2-3, the V gene TRBV20-1; 9 nucleotides line up with TRBD2. Trimming removed 6 bases from V and 2 bases from J; junction bases left unmatched: 6. The germline V gene encodes CDR1 DFQATT and CDR2 SNEGSKA (reference sequence). This CDR3 is built from 14 residues. CDR3 protein: CSAPGTSYTDTQYF. Written as DNA, the CDR3 is TGCAGTGCGCCCGGGACTAGCTACACAGATACGCAGTATTTT.

V gene TRBV5-1 combines with J gene TRBJ1-1; maybe TRBD1 (6 bases). V lost 4 bases and J 0 bases, leaving 10 bases between the germline ends. Per germline, CDR1 SGHRS and CDR2 YFSETQ. This CDR3 spans 14 amino acids. Here the CDR3 reads CASSGQLMNTEAFF. For the CDR3, the DNA is TGCGCCAGCAGCGGACAGCTAATGAACACTGAAGCTTTCTTT. The full variable domain, completed using reference TRBV5-1 and TRBJ1-1, is KAGVTQTPRYLIKTRGQQVTLSCSPISGHRSVSWYQQTPGQGLQFLFEYFSETQRNKGNFPGRFSGRQFSNSRSEMNVSTLELGDSALYLCASSGQLMNTEAFFGQGTRLTVV.

The table lists this clonotype with a few counts. A much larger clone is a single base away; this may be a read error. The V call is TRBV3-1, the J call TRBJ2-7; TRBD1 aligns across 9 bases. CDR3 length equals 17 residues. Germline loops: CDR1 LGHDT, CDR2 YNNKEL (reference sequence). The CDR3 protein is CASCQLGTGTGFHEQYF. Written as DNA, the CDR3 is TGTGCCAGCTGCCAGCTCGGTACCGGGACAGGGTTCCACGAGCAGTACTTC.

This clonotype was picked up many times. This sequence joins TRBV19 and TRBJ1-5, with D possibly matching TRBD1 (6 bases). Looked up from germline, CDR1 is LNHDA and CDR2 is SQIVND (reference sequence). Trimming left V 6 bases short and J 3 bases short, with 12 bases between. The CDR3 loop spans 14 amino acids. CDR3 in DNA: TGTGCCAGTAGCAATGGACAGATCAATCAGCCCCAGCATTTT. Translation gives CASSNGQINQPQHF.

This clonotype was seen repeatedly, ten times or more. V is TRBV5-1 and J is TRBJ1-1; 8 bases match TRBD1. The J segment lost 7 bases and the V segment lost 5 bases, leaving 7 bases of the junction unmatched. The CDR3 runs to 13 residues. Per germline, CDR1 SGHRS and CDR2 YFSETQ. This CDR3 reads CASSGQGEDEAFF. The CDR3 nucleotides read TGCGCCAGCAGTGGACAGGGCGAGGATGAAGCTTTCTTT. The variable domain in full, completed from reference TRBV5-1 and TRBJ1-1, reads KAGVTQTPRYLIKTRGQQVTLSCSPISGHRSVSWYQQTPGQGLQFLFEYFSETQRNKGNFPGRFSGRQFSNSRSEMNVSTLELGDSALYLCASSGQGEDEAFFGQGTRLTVV.

At least ten counts were recorded for this clonotype. The V and J genes are TRBV4-2 and TRBJ2-7; TRBD2 matches at 12 bases. The CDR3 is 16 residues long. The V gene's germline CDR1 is LGHNA and CDR2 YNFKEQ. The J segment lost 3 bases and the V segment lost 4 bases, leaving 7 bases of the junction unmatched. CDR3 coding DNA: TGTGCCAGCAGCCCCCGGACTAGCGGGACGATCTACGAGCAGTACTTC. Its translation: CASSPRTSGTIYEQYF.

This clonotype was recorded many times. The V gene is TRBV10-2, the J gene TRBJ2-5, with unresolved D. With 7 bases removed from V and 4 bases from J, the gap between germline ends came to 7 bases. The CDR3 totals 11 residues. Germline assignment: CDR1 WSHSY and CDR2 SAAADI. This CDR3 is CASTGRETQYF. The CDR3, as DNA: TGCGCCAGCACTGGACGAGAGACCCAGTACTTC.

V gene TRBV7-9 combines with J gene TRBJ1-1, with a weak D call TRBD1 (5 bases). Germline V gene lookup returns CDR1 SEHNR and CDR2 FQNEAQ (reference sequence). CDR3 length: 13 amino acids. V lost 5 bases and J lost 8, with 15 bases in between. The CDR3 is CASSQVVRGEAFF. DNA of the CDR3: TGTGCCAGCAGCCAAGTGGTACGGGGGGAAGCTTTCTTT. The variable domain in full, completed from reference TRBV7-9 and TRBJ1-1, reads DTGVSQNPRHKITKRGQNVTFRCDPISEHNRLYWYRQTLGQGPEFLTYFQNEAQLEKSRLLSDRFSAERPKGSFSTLEIQRTEQGDSAMYLCASSQVVRGEAFFGQGTRLTVV.

In this sample, this clonotype turned up a few times. The chain carries TRBV29-1 and TRBJ2-4, with 10 bases lining up with TRBD2. The CDR3 sequence is 12 residues long. In germline, CDR1 is SQVTM, CDR2 ANQGSEA. V shed 6 bases, J shed 10 bases, and the junction held 6 bases outside the gene matches. CDR3 loop: CSVSGRGEIQYF. Here the CDR3 DNA reads TGCAGCGTGAGCGGGAGGGGTGAGATTCAGTACTTC.

The chain combines TRBV20-1 with TRBJ2-3; 9 bases agree with TRBD2. Looked up from germline, CDR1 is DFQATT and CDR2 is SNEGSKA (reference sequence). The CDR3 extends over 17 amino acids. V was pared by 7 bases and J by 3 bases, with 17 bases of the junction left unmatched. The chain's CDR3 is CSVWGQAGGRVTDTQYF. In DNA, the CDR3 is TGCAGTGTCTGGGGCCAGGCGGGGGGGCGGGTGACAGATACGCAGTATTTT.

Ten or more counts support this clonotype. The CDR3 nucleotides are TGCAGCGTTGAATCCGTTTCGGGATACTATGGCTACACCTTC. The encoded protein is CSVESVSGYYGYTF. V and J are TRBV29-1 and TRBJ1-2; D ambiguous. Trimming took off 2 bases at V and 3 bases at J, with 13 bases between the two ends. CDR3 length: 14 amino acids. Germline values: CDR1 SQVTM, CDR2 ANQGSEA.

The table lists this clonotype with many counts. The rearrangement joins TRBV4-2 to TRBJ2-5; 10 bases fit TRBD1. The CDR3 consists of 16 residues. The V gene end was trimmed by 4 bases and the J gene end by 5 bases; junction bases not matched to a gene: 10. Germline-derived CDR1 and CDR2 are LGHNA and YNFKEQ. The CDR3 DNA follows: TGTGCCAGCAGCCGACTATCCGGGACAGGGGAGGAGACCCAGTACTTC. It is translated as CASSRLSGTGEETQYF.

The genes are TRBV7-2 and TRBJ2-3, with TRBD2 identical over 9 bases. This CDR3 region has 15 residues. V lost 5 bases and J lost 3; bases outside the gene matches: 6. CDR1 and CDR2 from the germline V gene are SGHTA and FQGNSA. The CDR3: CASSRSGRSTDTQYF. CDR3 bases: TGTGCCAGCAGCCGTAGCGGGAGATCGACAGATACGCAGTATTTT.

This clonotype was observed once. This could be a read error, since a much larger clone is one nucleotide away. The chain employs TRBV4-1 and TRBJ2-1; the match to TRBD2 covers 9 bases. The CDR3 extends over 15 amino acids. Per germline, CDR1 MGHRA and CDR2 YSYEKL. The ends lost 4 bases at V and 6 bases at J; junction bases unmatched: 7. CDR3 sequence: CASSPQTSGSNEQFF. The CDR3 nucleotides read TGCGCCAGCAGCCCCCAGACTAGCGGATCCAATGAGCAGTTCTTC.

This clonotype was recorded many times. The V gene is TRBV11-2, the J gene TRBJ1-5, with TRBD1 matching 9 bases. J was trimmed by 6 bases and V by 5 bases; bases with no gene match: 8. CDR3 length: 15 amino acids. CDR1 is SGHAT, CDR2 FQNNGV, per germline. DNA for the CDR3: TGTGCCAGCAGCCCGGACAGGGGTTGGACTCAGCCCCAGCATTTT. It specifies CASSPDRGWTQPQHF.

This clonotype appeared many times. The J gene is TRBJ1-4, the V gene TRBV5-1; D is ambiguous. In germline, CDR1 is SGHRS, CDR2 YFSETQ. The ends were cut back, 5 bases at V and 0 bases at J, with 11 bases in the middle. The CDR3 extends over 15 amino acids. The CDR3 reads CASRWSQATNEKLFF. As DNA, the CDR3 is TGCGCCAGCAGATGGTCACAAGCAACTAATGAAAAACTGTTTTTT.

This clonotype was picked up many times. This chain joins TRBV29-1 and TRBJ2-1; the D gene is possibly TRBD2 (5 bases). Germline V gene sequence: CDR1 SQVTM, CDR2 ANQGSEA. The CDR3 covers 13 residues. The V gene lost 7 bases and the J gene lost 2 bases, with 12 bases spanning the gap. This CDR3 reads CSAGQRPYNEQFF. For the CDR3, the DNA is TGCAGCGCGGGCCAGCGGCCCTACAATGAGCAGTTCTTC.

This clonotype was seen many times. This chain uses TRBV20-1 with TRBJ2-2; D remains ambiguous. The CDR3 is 15 residues long. V gave up 1 base and J gave up 3 bases, with 12 bases separating them. Germline V gene sequence: CDR1 DFQATT, CDR2 SNEGSKA (reference sequence). CDR3 loop: CSARAGGPYTGELFF. The CDR3 DNA is TGCAGTGCTAGAGCTGGCGGACCGTACACCGGGGAGCTGTTTTTT.

Ten or more counts support this clonotype. The gene calls are TRBV18 and TRBJ2-5, with D unclear. Per germline, CDR1 KGHSH and CDR2 LQKENI. V was pared by 3 bases and J by 4 bases, with 12 bases between. The CDR3 length is 14 residues. The chain's CDR3 is CASSPAAQGETQYF. The CDR3 DNA sequence: TGTGCCAGCTCACCGGCCGCCCAAGGAGAGACCCAGTACTTC.

This clonotype was recorded at least ten times. This chain joins TRBV12-3 or TRBV12-4 and TRBJ1-1; D gene ambiguous. This CDR3 is 14 amino acids long. The germline V and J ends were trimmed by 6 bases and 0 bases, with 11 bases remaining between them. The CDR3 protein is CASSPARMNTEAFF. The CDR3 DNA sequence: TGTGCCAGCAGCCCCGCTCGGATGAACACTGAAGCTTTCTTT.

This clonotype occurred many times. The chain joins TRBV7-9 to TRBJ2-1; 9 bases map to TRBD2. Germline CDR1 is SEHNR and CDR2 is FQNEAQ (reference sequence). The V gene end was trimmed by 2 bases and the J gene end by 7 bases; junction bases not matched to a gene: 6. The length of the CDR3 is 15 residues. The CDR3 protein is CASSLPSGTVNEQFF. The CDR3 bases are TGTGCCAGCAGCTTACCTAGCGGGACGGTTAATGAGCAGTTCTTC.

This clonotype has at least ten counts. This rearrangement joins TRBV5-1 to TRBJ2-1; TRBD2 aligns across 14 bases. Germline CDR1 reads SGHRS; CDR2 reads YFSETQ. Trimming removed 7 bases from V and 5 bases from J; junction bases left unmatched: 2. The CDR3 extends over 14 amino acids. The CDR3 reads CASGTSGRNNEQFF. The CDR3 bases are TGCGCCAGCGGGACTAGCGGGAGAAACAATGAGCAGTTCTTC.

This clonotype was seen a few times. The chain links TRBV19 to TRBJ2-7; a weak D match, TRBD1 (6 bases). The CDR3 runs 14 residues. Trimming shortened V by 7 bases and J by 4 bases, and 17 bases separated the two germline ends. Germline assignment: CDR1 LNHDA and CDR2 SQIVND (reference sequence). The CDR3 coding sequence is TGTGCCAGTAATGCCCCCGGGACATCTTACGAGCAGTACTTC. This sequence encodes CASNAPGTSYEQYF.

V and J are TRBV7-6 and TRBJ1-1; D gene ambiguous. The CDR3 is made up of 14 amino acids. The germline gives CDR1 SGHVS, CDR2 FNYEAQ. With 5 bases removed from V and 1 base from J, the gap between germline ends came to 11 bases. Written as DNA, the CDR3 is TGTGCCAGCAGCCCCAACCTGGAGAACACTGAAGCTTTCTTT. Protein sequence: CASSPNLENTEAFF.

This clonotype was seen more than once but under ten times. The V and J genes are TRBV9 and TRBJ2-5; TRBD1 aligns across 7 bases. The CDR3 extends over 14 amino acids. The ends lost 1 base at V and 5 bases at J; junction bases unmatched: 5. Per germline, CDR1 SGDLS and CDR2 YYNGEE. In nucleotides, the CDR3 is TGTGCCAGCAGCGTAAAGACAGGGTGGGAGACCCAGTACTTC. It yields the protein CASSVKTGWETQYF.

The table lists this clonotype with many counts. Here the CDR3 DNA reads TGTGCCAGCAGTTCAGTCGGCTCCTACGAGCAGTACTTC. This translates into CASSSVGSYEQYF. The chain links TRBV12-3 or TRBV12-4 to TRBJ2-7; D remains ambiguous. V lost 4 bases, J lost 0 bases, and 7 bases lay in between. The CDR3 has 13 amino acids.

The chain couples TRBV5-5 to TRBJ2-3; 10 nucleotides match TRBD2. Trimming cost V 2 bases and J 2 bases; bases outside gene matches: 11. The CDR3 is 18 residues long. From germline, CDR1 is SGHKS and CDR2 YYEKEE (reference sequence). DNA of the CDR3: TGTGCCAGCAGCTTTTTGATGGCTAGCGGGAGTATCACAGATACGCAGTATTTT. Translation: CASSFLMASGSITDTQYF.